A single TCR beta chain is shown here with its context. Its cognate antigen is unknown. Unique molecular identifiers were built into the TCR beta cDNA libraries. TCRdb called the PCR reads again in MiXCR, with one record for every CDR3 protein. Here the sample spans around 770,000 distinct CDR3 sequences, 46% being singletons. The source of the sample is a study of post-analysis software for immune sequencing data. The study, taken as a whole, reports: Patients used about 5 TRBV segments, including TRBV5-6, TRBV5-1 and TRBV20-1, more often than controls. Comparison with controls showed significantly lower normalized Chao1 diversity in multiple sclerosis patients.

V was clipped by 4 bases and J by 8 bases, with 11 bases between them. This CDR3 spans 13 amino acids. CDR1 SGHTA and CDR2 FQGNSA come from the germline V gene. The chain uses TRBV7-2 and TRBJ1-4; D remains unclear. Sequenced sample: blood. The sequence came from a girl under 18 with multiple sclerosis. The CDR3 DNA sequence: TGTGCCAGCAGCTCACAGCCTGGAGAAAAACTGTTTTTT. It codes for CASSSQPGEKLFF. The full variable domain, its missing parts supplied by reference TRBV7-2 and TRBJ1-4, is GAGVSQSPSNKVTEKGKDVELRCDPISGHTALYWYRQSLGQGLEFLIYFQGNSAPDKSGLPSDRFSAERTGGSVSTLTIQRTQQEDSAVYLCASSSQPGEKLFFGSGTQLSVL.